This T cell receptor (beta chain) stems from a study of T cells after yellow fever vaccination. This CDR3 comprises 12 residues. From germline, CDR1 is ENHRY and CDR2 SYGVKD. Trimming shortened V by 2 bases and J by 4 bases, and 3 bases separated the two germline ends. This clonotype was counted a few times. Generation of TCR cDNA used 5'RACE template switching (which added a universal primer site and UMIs). One entry per CDR3 protein, called by TCRdb with MiXCR from the 5' RACE reads. The table shows hundreds of thousands of distinct CDR3 sequences, with around 20% occurring only once. The sequence came from a man between 18 and 35 years old who received the YFV17D yellow fever vaccine. Sample: PBMCs, taken before the yellow fever booster vaccination. The chain couples TRBV10-3 to TRBJ1-3; D is unresolved. This CDR3 reads CAISEGGNTIYF. The CDR3, as DNA: TGTGCCATCAGTGAGGGGGGAAACACCATATATTTT.